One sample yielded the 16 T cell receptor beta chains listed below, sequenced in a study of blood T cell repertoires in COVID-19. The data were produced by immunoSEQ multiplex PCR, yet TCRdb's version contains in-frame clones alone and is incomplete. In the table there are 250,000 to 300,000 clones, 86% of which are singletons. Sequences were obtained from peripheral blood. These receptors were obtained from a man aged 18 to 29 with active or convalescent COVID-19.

The CDR3 DNA reads TGTGCCAGCAGTCCCCTTCGGTCGGGGGTTAGGACAGATACGCAGTATTTT. Encoded protein: CASSPLRSGVRTDTQYF. The V gene is TRBV6-6, the J gene TRBJ2-3, with TRBD2 as a possible D gene (6 bases). This CDR3 region has 17 residues. Deletions cut 5 bases from V and 3 bases from J, with 21 bases between. From germline, CDR1 is MNHNY and CDR2 SVGAGI (reference sequence).

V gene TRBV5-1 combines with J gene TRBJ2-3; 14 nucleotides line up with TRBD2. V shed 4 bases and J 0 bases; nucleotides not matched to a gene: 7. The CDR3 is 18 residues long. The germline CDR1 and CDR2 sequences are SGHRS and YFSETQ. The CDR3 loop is CASSKTSGGAPSTDTQYF. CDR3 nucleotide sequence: TGCGCCAGCAGCAAGACTAGCGGGGGGGCCCCTAGCACAGATACGCAGTATTTT.

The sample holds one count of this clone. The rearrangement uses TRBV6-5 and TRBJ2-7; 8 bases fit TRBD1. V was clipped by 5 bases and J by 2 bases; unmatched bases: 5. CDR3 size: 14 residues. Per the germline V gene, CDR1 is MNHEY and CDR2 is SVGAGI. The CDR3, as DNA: TGTGCCAGCAGTATTAACAGGGGGGCCTACGAGCAGTACTTC. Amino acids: CASSINRGAYEQYF.

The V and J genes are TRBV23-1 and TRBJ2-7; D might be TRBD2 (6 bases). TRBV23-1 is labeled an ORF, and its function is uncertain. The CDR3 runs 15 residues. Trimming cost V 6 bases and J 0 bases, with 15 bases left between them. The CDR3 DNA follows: TGCGCCAGCAGGGAGGGCTTGGTTAGCTCCTACGAGCAGTACTTC. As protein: CASREGLVSSYEQYF.

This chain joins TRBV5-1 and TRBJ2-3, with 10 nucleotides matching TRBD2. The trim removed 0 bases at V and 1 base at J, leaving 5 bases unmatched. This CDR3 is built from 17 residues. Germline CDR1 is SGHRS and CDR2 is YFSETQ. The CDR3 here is CASSLVATSGGTDTQYF. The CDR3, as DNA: TGCGCCAGCAGCTTGGTGGCCACTAGCGGGGGCACAGATACGCAGTATTTT.

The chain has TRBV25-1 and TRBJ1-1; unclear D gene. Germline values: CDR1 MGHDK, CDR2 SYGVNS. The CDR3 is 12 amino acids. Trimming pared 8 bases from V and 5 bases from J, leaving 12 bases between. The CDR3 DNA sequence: TGTGCCAGCCGACTCGGGGAGACTGAAGCTTTCTTT. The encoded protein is CASRLGETEAFF.

The CDR3 nucleotides are TGTGCCAGCAGCCACACAGGGGGCGCCGACTATGGCTACACCTTC. This encodes CASSHTGGADYGYTF. This chain uses TRBV27 with TRBJ1-2; TRBD1 agrees at 9 bases. In germline, CDR1 is MNHEY, CDR2 SMNVEV (reference sequence). V lost 6 bases, J lost 3 bases, and 8 bases stayed unmatched. The CDR3 covers 15 residues.

The CDR3 protein is CASSRQGMDTEAFF. In DNA form, the CDR3 reads TGTGCCAGCAGTCGTCAGGGTATGGACACTGAAGCTTTCTTT. The rearrangement joins TRBV27 to TRBJ1-1; a weak D match, TRBD1 (5 bases). The V gene lost 5 bases and the J gene lost 3 bases, with 13 bases spanning the gap. The germline CDR1 and CDR2 sequences are MNHEY and SMNVEV (reference sequence). The CDR3 loop spans 14 amino acids.

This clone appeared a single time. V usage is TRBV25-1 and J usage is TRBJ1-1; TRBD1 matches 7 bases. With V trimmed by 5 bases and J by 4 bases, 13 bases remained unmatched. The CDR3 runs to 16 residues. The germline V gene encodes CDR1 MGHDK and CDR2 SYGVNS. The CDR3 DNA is TGTGCCAGCAGTCCCCTCCCAGGGGGTGGTAGCACTGAAGCTTTCTTT. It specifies CASSPLPGGGSTEAFF.

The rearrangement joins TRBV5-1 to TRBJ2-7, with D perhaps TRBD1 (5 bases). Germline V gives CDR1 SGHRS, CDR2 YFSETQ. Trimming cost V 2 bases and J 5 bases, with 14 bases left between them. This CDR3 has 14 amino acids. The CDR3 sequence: CASSFQGNSDEQYF. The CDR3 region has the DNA TGCGCCAGCAGCTTTCAGGGTAATAGTGACGAGCAGTACTTC.

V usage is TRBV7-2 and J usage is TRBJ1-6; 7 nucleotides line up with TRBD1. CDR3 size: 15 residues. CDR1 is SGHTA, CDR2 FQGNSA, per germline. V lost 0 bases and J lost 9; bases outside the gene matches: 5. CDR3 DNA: TGTGCCAGCAGCTTAGCGGGGCAGGGGGTTTCACCCCTCCACTTT. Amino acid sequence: CASSLAGQGVSPLHF.

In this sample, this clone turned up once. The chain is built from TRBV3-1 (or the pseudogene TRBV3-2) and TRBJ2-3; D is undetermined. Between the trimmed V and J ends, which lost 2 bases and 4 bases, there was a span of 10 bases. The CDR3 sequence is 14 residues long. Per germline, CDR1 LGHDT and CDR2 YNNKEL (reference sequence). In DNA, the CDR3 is TGTGCCAGCAGCCAACTACAAGAGGCAGATACGCAGTATTTT. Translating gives CASSQLQEADTQYF.

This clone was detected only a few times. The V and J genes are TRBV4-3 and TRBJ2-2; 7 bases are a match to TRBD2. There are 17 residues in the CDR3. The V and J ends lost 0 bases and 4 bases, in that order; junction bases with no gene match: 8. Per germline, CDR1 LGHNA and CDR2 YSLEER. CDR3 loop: CASSQDNRGSFTGELFF. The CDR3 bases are TGCGCCAGCAGCCAAGATAATCGCGGGAGCTTCACCGGGGAGCTGTTTTTT.

CDR3 sequence reads: CAISEGQGNTEAFF. CDR3 DNA: TGTGCCATCAGTGAGGGACAAGGGAACACTGAAGCTTTCTTT. This chain joins TRBV10-3 and TRBJ1-1, with TRBD1 as a possible D gene (5 bases). Trimming removed 2 bases at V and 1 base at J, with 8 bases between. This CDR3 region has 14 residues. The germline V gene encodes CDR1 ENHRY and CDR2 SYGVKD.

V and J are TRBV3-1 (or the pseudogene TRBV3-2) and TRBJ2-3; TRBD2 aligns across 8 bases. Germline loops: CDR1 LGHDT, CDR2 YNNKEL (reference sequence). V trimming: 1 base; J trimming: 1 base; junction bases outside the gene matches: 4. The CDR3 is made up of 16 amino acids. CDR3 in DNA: TGTGCCAGCAGCCAAGGGGTACTAGCGGGCACAGATACGCAGTATTTT. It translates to CASSQGVLAGTDTQYF.

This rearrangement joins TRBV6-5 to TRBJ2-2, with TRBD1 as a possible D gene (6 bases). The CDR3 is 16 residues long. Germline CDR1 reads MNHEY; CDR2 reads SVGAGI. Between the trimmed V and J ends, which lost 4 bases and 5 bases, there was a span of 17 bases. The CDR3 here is CASSSRQVRGTGELFF. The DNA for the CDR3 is TGTGCCAGCAGTTCACGACAGGTCCGAGGGACCGGGGAGCTGTTTTTT.